This TCR beta chain was profiled in a study of Ad26.COV2.S vaccination and SARS-CoV-2 variants. On the study more broadly: The vaccine Ad26.COV2.S was put into the muscle once, or twice with 56 days between.

Turning to this clone: Antigen: not known.

Whole-study findings and limits: Total responses of T cells may have been underestimated by the analyses of TCR breadth and depth. Vaccinees displayed broader spike-specific TCR repertoires than placebo recipients.

V lost 3 bases and J lost 5, with 11 bases in between. This CDR3 spans 14 amino acids. Germline V gene data show CDR1 as DFQATT and CDR2 as SNEGSKA (reference sequence). Treatment denoted: 15 to 20 received Ad26.COV2.S at low or high dose, single or two shots; a few received placebo; per-sample allocation not given. Each sample was drawn 63 days after the first injection (of vaccine or placebo). At a Boston site, the person donating was an adult of 18-55 years. Using immunoSEQ multiplex PCR, the repertoire was profiled, and TCRdb retains in-frame clones only, with some absent. Altogether about 400,000 clones are present, about 83% being singletons, with the ten largest covering around 7.4%.

The chain has TRBV20-1 and TRBJ1-6; no reliable D call. The source material was peripheral blood, sampled in a trial of Ad26.COV2.S vaccine versus placebo. The sequence was obtained from a person aged 18-60 years who received the Ad26.COV2.S COVID-19 vaccine or a placebo. The CDR3 region is CSASRRRDNSPLHF. In nucleotides, the CDR3 is TGCAGTGCTAGTCGTAGGAGAGATAATTCACCCCTCCACTTT.